This T cell receptor (beta chain) is drawn from a study of untreated major depressive disorder. In regard to this clone: Its matching antigen is unknown.

Method: immunoSEQ multiplex PCR; TCRdb's copy keeps in-frame clones and lacks some. Of about 21,000 clones listed, approximately 92% are singletons. Study results and limitations: CD4+ T cells from depressed patients used TRBV05-01 (Vbeta 5.1) more often than controls. A comparatively small sample limits the generalizability of these findings.

Trimming shortened V by 3 bases and J by 6 bases, and 18 bases separated the two germline ends. This CDR3 has 15 residues. Germline assignment: CDR1 MNHEY and CDR2 SMNVEV (reference sequence). The TCR sequence derives from a young man in good health. Sample: CD4+ T cells from PBMCs. The chain uses TRBV27 and TRBJ2-7; no clear D. The CDR3 loop is CASSFIRAPLSEQYF. CDR3 DNA: TGTGCCAGCAGTTTTATCCGAGCTCCTCTCTCCGAGCAGTACTTC.